Shown below are 32 T cell receptor beta chains from a single sample sequenced in a study of cytomegalovirus exposure and HLA in healthy donors. 60 Vbeta and 13 Jbeta primers were used in PCR. Sequencing was performed with immunoSEQ multiplex PCR; in TCRdb, only in-frame clones are kept and a portion is missing. The table lists about 130,000 clones, roughly two thirds of them singletons. Sequencing input: PBMCs. Receptors originate from a young man in good health and CMV-seropositive.

This rearrangement joins TRBV9 to TRBJ2-7, with 8 bases lining up with TRBD2. The germline V gene encodes CDR1 SGDLS and CDR2 YYNGEE. V gave up 0 bases and J gave up 2 bases; unmatched junction bases: 7. The CDR3 consists of 16 residues. This CDR3 is CASSVGGSGVPYEQYF. In nucleotides, the CDR3 is TGTGCCAGCAGCGTAGGGGGTAGCGGGGTTCCCTACGAGCAGTACTTC.

The chain has TRBV5-5 and TRBJ1-1, with D perhaps TRBD1 (5 bases). The germline V gene has CDR1 SGHKS and CDR2 YYEKEE (reference sequence). Between the trimmed V and J ends, which lost 3 bases and 3 bases, there was a span of 12 bases. This CDR3 is built from 14 residues. CDR3 in amino acids: CASSSRWGDTEAFF. The CDR3 region has the DNA TGTGCCAGCAGCTCGAGATGGGGGGACACTGAAGCTTTCTTT.

The chain is built from TRBV5-1 and TRBJ2-6, with a weak D call TRBD1 (7 bases). Germline V gene data show CDR1 as SGHRS and CDR2 as YFSETQ. The CDR3 runs to 19 residues. V was pared by 0 bases and J by 4 bases, with 20 bases between. The CDR3 region is CASSLAGGTESPGANVLTF. CDR3 in DNA: TGCGCCAGCAGCTTGGCCGGAGGGACAGAATCTCCCGGGGCCAACGTCCTGACTTTC.

The chain carries TRBV5-4 and TRBJ2-3, with a possible D match to TRBD2 (5 bases). V was trimmed by 4 bases and J by 0 bases, leaving 15 bases between them. The CDR3 contains 16 residues. Germline loops: CDR1 SGHNT, CDR2 YYREEE (reference sequence). The CDR3 coding sequence is TGTGCCAGCAGCAGTGGGCGAGCGGCTAGCACAGATACGCAGTATTTT. Its translation: CASSSGRAASTDTQYF.

This clone was seen more than once but under ten times. The chain combines TRBV25-1 with TRBJ2-1, with D perhaps TRBD2 (6 bases). Per germline, CDR1 MGHDK and CDR2 SYGVNS. The length of the CDR3 is 16 residues. Trimming pared 3 bases from V and 8 bases from J, leaving 20 bases between. As DNA, the CDR3 is TGTGCCAGCAGTGATTTGGATGGGGCGGGAACGGATGAGCAGTTCTTC. Its translation is CASSDLDGAGTDEQFF.

This clone has a handful of counts. The chain combines TRBV7-9 with TRBJ1-1; the D is unclear. The germline gives CDR1 SEHNR, CDR2 FQNEAQ (reference sequence). CDR3 length: 12 amino acids. Trimming removed 3 bases from V and 8 bases from J, with 10 bases in between. The CDR3 reads CASSFYQIEAFF. CDR3 bases: TGTGCCAGCAGCTTTTATCAGATAGAAGCTTTCTTT.

V and J are TRBV11-3 and TRBJ2-3, with 7 bases fitting TRBD1. Per germline, CDR1 SGHNT and CDR2 YENEEA. V dropped 5 bases and J dropped 5; count of bases not matched to a gene: 7. The CDR3 extends over 14 amino acids. The DNA of the CDR3 is TGTGCCAGCAGCCTTGGACAGGCCATAGATACGCAGTATTTT. This sequence encodes CASSLGQAIDTQYF.

This clone has just one count. The gene calls are TRBV11-2 and TRBJ1-4, with TRBD1 matching over 11 bases. This CDR3 contains 15 residues. The V segment lost 7 bases and the J segment 5 bases; nucleotides outside the gene matches: 6. Germline CDR1 is SGHAT and CDR2 is FQNNGV. The CDR3 loop is CASTPDRGRNEKLFF. The CDR3 nucleotides read TGTGCCAGCACCCCGGACAGGGGGCGAAATGAAAAACTGTTTTTT.

Note on this clone: Other DNA sequences in the sample encode the same CDR3. This chain joins TRBV23-1 and TRBJ2-2; 12 nucleotides agree with TRBD2. TRBV23-1 is given ORF status, its function remaining uncertain. With V trimmed by 9 bases and J by 7 bases, 9 bases remained unmatched. This CDR3 is built from 15 residues. CDR3 coding DNA: TGCGCCAGTGGGCCCGGGACTAGCGGGTTCGGGGAGCTGTTTTTT. Residues: CASGPGTSGFGELFF.

Only a few counts were recorded for this clone. The chain joins TRBV5-1 to TRBJ2-1; 9 bases are a match to TRBD2. CDR3 length: 15 residues. Trimming removed 4 bases from V and 5 bases from J; junction bases left unmatched: 7. From germline, CDR1 is SGHRS and CDR2 YFSETQ. The CDR3 spells CASSRLADTHNEQFF. The CDR3 nucleotides read TGCGCCAGCAGCCGACTAGCGGATACCCACAATGAGCAGTTCTTC.

V and J are TRBV5-6 and TRBJ2-1; 10 bases match TRBD2. V trimming: 0 bases; J trimming: 5 bases; junction bases outside the gene matches: 5. The V gene's germline CDR1 is SGHDT and CDR2 YYEEEE. CDR3 length: 16 amino acids. Here the CDR3 reads CASSLVRTSGHNEQFF. The CDR3 DNA reads as TGTGCCAGCAGCTTGGTAAGGACTAGCGGCCACAATGAGCAGTTCTTC.

V gene TRBV5-6 combines with J gene TRBJ2-5; 9 positions match TRBD1. With V trimmed by 4 bases and J by 5 bases, 6 bases remained unmatched. This CDR3 region has 14 residues. Per germline, CDR1 SGHDT and CDR2 YYEEEE. CDR3 DNA sequence: TGTGCCAGCAGCGTAACAGGGGGCAGGGAGACCCAGTACTTC. Translating it yields CASSVTGGRETQYF.

Concerning this clone: This same CDR3 is encoded by further DNA sequences in the sample. This chain uses TRBV5-1 with TRBJ2-1; D may correspond to TRBD1 or TRBD2 (6 bases each). V lost 4 bases to trimming and J lost 0 bases, with 11 bases between them. CDR1 is SGHRS and CDR2 is YFSETQ in the germline V gene. The CDR3 covers 15 residues. Here the CDR3 DNA reads TGCGCCAGCAGCCTGGGGGGCGCCTCCTACAATGAGCAGTTCTTC. This encodes CASSLGGASYNEQFF.

This clone showed up just a few times. The chain employs TRBV4-3 and TRBJ2-7; 9 nucleotides agree with TRBD2. CDR3 length equals 16 residues. V lost 4 bases and J lost 6; bases outside the gene matches: 13. The V gene's germline CDR1 is LGHNA and CDR2 YSLEER. CDR3 DNA: TGCGCCAGCAGCCTCTATTCAACCGGGACTAGCTCCGAGCAGTACTTC. Encoded protein: CASSLYSTGTSSEQYF.

The chain recombines TRBV5-1 with TRBJ1-1, with a tentative D call TRBD1 (6 bases). Trimming removed 4 bases from V and 7 bases from J, with 17 bases in between. This CDR3 contains 14 residues. Germline lookup yields CDR1 SGHRS and CDR2 YFSETQ. The CDR3 sequence is CASSATSGQLEAFF. Written as DNA, the CDR3 is TGCGCCAGCAGCGCGACGTCCGGACAGCTTGAAGCTTTCTTT.

CDR3 residues: CASSYGTANYGYTF. For the CDR3, the DNA is TGTGCCAGCAGTTACGGGACAGCTAACTATGGCTACACCTTC. The chain couples TRBV6-5 to TRBJ1-2, with TRBD1 matching 7 bases. Germline V gene data show CDR1 as MNHEY and CDR2 as SVGAGI. The CDR3 has 14 amino acids. The V and J ends lost 2 bases and 0 bases, in that order; junction bases with no gene match: 0.

The chain uses TRBV19 and TRBJ1-2; weak D call: TRBD1 (6 bases). The germline gives CDR1 LNHDA, CDR2 SQIVND (reference sequence). The CDR3 loop spans 13 amino acids. V was pared by 2 bases and J by 4 bases, with 8 bases between. CDR3 loop: CASSITGPYGYTF. The CDR3 region has the DNA TGTGCCAGTAGTATAACAGGGCCCTATGGCTACACCTTC.

The DNA for the CDR3 is TGTGCCAGCAGCAATCGGCGGGAGGCCTCCTACGAGCAGTACTTC. Its translation is CASSNRREASYEQYF. The rearrangement links TRBV21-1 to TRBJ2-7; whether TRBD2, the table's D call, matches the DNA was not checked. TRBV21-1 is a pseudogene. This CDR3 has 15 amino acids.

V is TRBV7-3 and J is TRBJ2-2; D gene ambiguous. CDR1 is SGHTA, CDR2 FQGTGA, per germline. Trimming shortened V by 3 bases and J by 4 bases, and 9 bases separated the two germline ends. The length of the CDR3 is 14 residues. The CDR3 DNA sequence: TGTGCCAGCAGCTTTAAACTCTTCACCGGGGAGCTGTTTTTT. Translation: CASSFKLFTGELFF. Full variable domain (rest looked up from reference TRBV7-3 and TRBJ2-2): GAGVSQTPSNKVTEKGKYVELRCDPISGHTALYWYRQSLGQGPEFLIYFQGTGAADDSGLPNDRFFAVRPEGSVSTLKIQRTERGDSAVYLCASSFKLFTGELFFGEGSRLTVL.

Only a few counts were recorded for this clone. CDR3 in amino acids: CSVEVGGYGYGYTF. The DNA of the CDR3 is TGCAGCGTTGAGGTTGGGGGGTACGGCTATGGCTACACCTTC. The rearrangement uses TRBV29-1 and TRBJ1-2, with D maybe TRBD1 (5 bases). Germline V gives CDR1 SQVTM, CDR2 ANQGSEA. The CDR3 has 14 residues. V shed 3 bases and J shed 4 bases, with 15 bases lying between them.

The chain joins TRBV10-3 to TRBJ2-7, with 7 positions matching TRBD2. In germline, CDR1 is ENHRY, CDR2 SYGVKD. The CDR3 totals 12 residues. The trim removed 4 bases at V and 4 bases at J, leaving 1 base unmatched. CDR3 region: CAISGGGYEQYF. In nucleotides, the CDR3 is TGTGCCATCAGTGGGGGAGGGTACGAGCAGTACTTC.

This clone was observed a handful of times. V is TRBV14 and J is TRBJ2-1; 7 bases fit TRBD2. The CDR3 is 17 amino acids. Germline V gene data show CDR1 as SGHDN and CDR2 as FVKESK. The V gene end was trimmed by 2 bases and the J gene end by 2 bases; junction bases not matched to a gene: 9. In DNA form, the CDR3 reads TGTGCCAGCAGCCAAACCGGAAGACTAGCCCCCTACAATGAGCAGTTCTTC. Translation: CASSQTGRLAPYNEQFF.

V gene TRBV5-1 combines with J gene TRBJ2-5; D may be TRBD1 (6 bases). Germline values: CDR1 SGHRS, CDR2 YFSETQ. The CDR3 sequence is 15 residues long. Trimming shortened V by 4 bases and J by 3 bases, and 16 bases separated the two germline ends. The CDR3 bases are TGCGCCAGCAGCCTGTCACAGGGAAGGGAAGAGACCCAGTACTTC. Protein product: CASSLSQGREETQYF. The full variable domain, in which reference TRBV5-1 and TRBJ2-5 provide the parts outside the CDR3, is KAGVTQTPRYLIKTRGQQVTLSCSPISGHRSVSWYQQTPGQGLQFLFEYFSETQRNKGNFPGRFSGRQFSNSRSEMNVSTLELGDSALYLCASSLSQGREETQYFGPGTRLLVL.

The genes are TRBV5-1 and TRBJ2-7; possible D gene TRBD2, 5 bases. CDR3 length: 14 amino acids. Germline assignment: CDR1 SGHRS and CDR2 YFSETQ. Trimming stripped 3 bases from V and 4 bases from J, with 14 bases between. The CDR3 loop reads CASSWQPGLYEQYF. As DNA, the CDR3 is TGCGCCAGCAGCTGGCAGCCGGGGTTGTACGAGCAGTACTTC.

The chain carries TRBV7-3 and TRBJ2-7; 8 bases line up with TRBD2. From germline, CDR1 is SGHTA and CDR2 FQGTGA. The V segment lost 4 bases and the J segment 4 bases; nucleotides outside the gene matches: 12. The CDR3 has 16 amino acids. The CDR3 nucleotides are TGTGCCAGCAGCTCACAGCCGGGACTAGTGGCGTACGAGCAGTACTTC. Amino acid sequence: CASSSQPGLVAYEQYF.

This clone was seen a handful of times. The gene calls are TRBV4-3 and TRBJ2-1; TRBD1 matches 11 bases. CDR3 length equals 16 residues. Trimming removed 0 bases from V and 4 bases from J; junction bases left unmatched: 2. The V gene's germline CDR1 is LGHNA and CDR2 YSLEER. This CDR3 reads CASSQDGTGGYNEQFF. CDR3 sequence (DNA): TGCGCCAGCAGCCAAGATGGGACAGGGGGGTACAATGAGCAGTTCTTC.

The chain uses TRBV5-1 and TRBJ2-2; 7 bases agree with TRBD1. J lost 6 bases, V lost 0 bases, and 8 bases had no gene match. The germline gives CDR1 SGHRS, CDR2 YFSETQ. The CDR3 spans 16 residues. In DNA, the CDR3 is TGCGCCAGCAGCTTGGATAAACAGGGGTCGTCCGGGGAGCTGTTTTTT. Encoded protein: CASSLDKQGSSGELFF.

The V and J genes are TRBV10-3 and TRBJ2-2; maybe TRBD1 (7 bases). Germline V gene data show CDR1 as ENHRY and CDR2 as SYGVKD. This CDR3 spans 14 amino acids. Trimming cost V 10 bases and J 5 bases, with 17 bases left between them. Here the CDR3 DNA reads TGTGCCACCTGGACAGGACGGGGGACCGGGGAGCTGTTTTTT. As protein: CATWTGRGTGELFF.

This clone came up a few times. V gene TRBV7-2 combines with J gene TRBJ2-1; perhaps TRBD2 as D (5 bases). This CDR3 region has 17 residues. The V end lost 4 bases, the J end lost 3 bases, and 19 bases lay between the germline ends. Germline loops: CDR1 SGHTA, CDR2 FQGNSA. CDR3: CASSSLSGIAIYNEQFF. CDR3 DNA: TGTGCCAGCAGCTCTCTCTCCGGGATAGCGATCTACAATGAGCAGTTCTTC.

The chain combines TRBV5-4 with TRBJ2-2; D possibly corresponds to TRBD2 (5 bases). This CDR3 is built from 15 residues. CDR1 is SGHNT, CDR2 YYREEE, per germline (reference sequence). Trimming stripped 2 bases from V and 1 base from J, with 9 bases between. The DNA for the CDR3 is TGTGCCAGCAGCTTCGGACTGCGGAACACCGGGGAGCTGTTTTTT. It translates to CASSFGLRNTGELFF.

The sample holds a few counts of this clone. CDR3 DNA: TGCGCCAGCAGCCAAGATGAGACAGGGACCTTCGAGCAGTACTTC. This encodes CASSQDETGTFEQYF. The J gene is TRBJ2-7, the V gene TRBV4-3; 7 positions agree with TRBD1. The germline V gene encodes CDR1 LGHNA and CDR2 YSLEER. The CDR3 sequence is 15 residues long. J gave up 6 bases and V 0 bases, and 8 bases lay outside the gene matches.

There are a few counts of this clone. The J gene is TRBJ2-7, the V gene TRBV9; 9 bases align to TRBD2. Germline-derived CDR1 and CDR2 are SGDLS and YYNGEE. This CDR3 region has 16 residues. Unmatched junction bases numbered 5, after V lost 0 bases and J lost 1 base. CDR3 nucleotide sequence: TGTGCCAGCAGCGTAGGAGCTAGCGGGAAATCCTACGAGCAGTACTTC. Encoded protein: CASSVGASGKSYEQYF.